Below, 21 T cell receptor beta chains from the same sample are listed, as sequenced in a study of T cell repertoires in cytomegalovirus infection. One entry per CDR3 protein, called by TCRdb with MiXCR from the reads. The table lists some 300,000 distinct CDR3 sequences, roughly 15% of them singletons. The sample consisted of PBMCs. These receptors were taken from a human donor in good health (CMV status not recorded). Some clones in this sample may be carry-over from other donors' samples.

This clonotype was detected ten times or more. The J gene is TRBJ1-5, the V gene TRBV10-3; TRBD1 agrees at 8 bases. The CDR3 is made up of 16 amino acids. Per germline, CDR1 ENHRY and CDR2 SYGVKD. J was trimmed by 3 bases and V by 0 bases; bases with no gene match: 4. The CDR3 nucleotides read TGTGCCATCAGTGAGTCGGACAGGGTCCTCAATCAGCCCCAGCATTTT. The encoded protein is CAISESDRVLNQPQHF.

This rearrangement joins TRBV28 to TRBJ1-4, with D hard to call. V lost 7 bases to trimming and J lost 12 bases, with 15 bases between them. The CDR3 covers 12 residues. The germline V gene has CDR1 MDHEN and CDR2 SYDVKM. CDR3 protein: CASTPGLGQLFF. The CDR3, as DNA: TGTGCCAGCACCCCCGGACTTGGACAACTGTTTTTT.

In this sample, this clonotype turned up many times. The chain recombines TRBV7-9 with TRBJ1-3; D unresolved. Germline V lookup: CDR1 SEHNR, CDR2 FQNEAQ (reference sequence). Trimming pared 5 bases from V and 1 base from J, leaving 12 bases between. The CDR3 spans 15 residues. CDR3 loop: CASSQAGNSGNTIYF. CDR3 DNA: TGTGCCAGCAGCCAAGCAGGAAATTCTGGAAACACCATATATTTT.

The chain recombines TRBV7-9 with TRBJ1-1, with D uncertain. Germline CDR1 reads SEHNR; CDR2 reads FQNEAQ (reference sequence). Trimming took off 2 bases at V and 7 bases at J, with 11 bases between the two ends. The CDR3 consists of 13 residues. The CDR3 loop is CASSLIHGNEAFF. The DNA for the CDR3 is TGTGCCAGCAGCTTAATTCACGGAAATGAAGCTTTCTTT.

This clonotype was seen at least ten times. The chain is built from TRBV7-6 and TRBJ2-2; 9 nucleotides line up with TRBD2. Trimming at V came to 0 bases and at J to 1 base, leaving 3 bases not matched to a gene. Germline-derived CDR1 and CDR2 are SGHVS and FNYEAQ. This CDR3 is 17 amino acids long. The CDR3 nucleotides are TGTGCCAGCAGCTTAGCTAGCGGGGGAGTGAACACCGGGGAGCTGTTTTTT. Translated: CASSLASGGVNTGELFF.

This clonotype was detected many times. V gene TRBV7-8 combines with J gene TRBJ1-5, with no clear D. V shed 2 bases and J shed 0 bases, with 8 bases lying between them. This CDR3 has 15 residues. Germline V gives CDR1 SGHVS, CDR2 FQNEAQ. CDR3 bases: TGTGCCAGCAGCTTAACCCTGGGTAGCAATCAGCCCCAGCATTTT. Its translation: CASSLTLGSNQPQHF. The entire variable domain, with the rest obtained from reference TRBV7-8 and TRBJ1-5, is as follows: GAGVSQSPRYKVAKRGQDVALRCDPISGHVSLFWYQQALGQGPEFLTYFQNEAQLDKSGLPSDRFFAERPEGSVSTLKIQRTQQEDSAVYLCASSLTLGSNQPQHFGDGTRLSIL.

A few counts support this clonotype. This rearrangement joins TRBV12-3 or TRBV12-4 to TRBJ1-4; TRBD1 matches 9 bases. The V gene end was trimmed by 6 bases and the J gene end by 7 bases; junction bases not matched to a gene: 9. This CDR3 spans 15 amino acids. CDR3 amino acids: CASSPTGGEGEKLFF. CDR3 nucleotide sequence: TGTGCCAGCAGCCCTACAGGGGGCGAGGGTGAAAAACTGTTTTTT.

This clonotype showed up many times. The chain is built from TRBV7-2 and TRBJ1-6; possibly TRBD1 for D (6 bases). The germline V and J ends were trimmed by 1 base and 15 bases, with 13 bases remaining between them. In germline, CDR1 is SGHTA, CDR2 FQGNSA. This CDR3 region has 13 residues. CDR3 DNA sequence: TGTGCCAGCAGCTTAGACAGGGACGTGAACCTCCACTTT. Translated, it gives CASSLDRDVNLHF.

V is TRBV2 and J is TRBJ2-7, with TRBD1 identical over 9 bases. The germline gives CDR1 SNHLY, CDR2 FYNNEI. CDR3 length: 16 amino acids. The ends lost 7 bases at V and 2 bases at J; junction bases unmatched: 12. The CDR3 coding sequence is TGTGCCAGCATCCGAGGTCGGGACAGGGTTACCTACGAGCAGTACTTC. Amino acid sequence: CASIRGRDRVTYEQYF.

This clonotype was observed many times. This chain uses TRBV12-3 or TRBV12-4 with TRBJ1-1; the D is unclear. CDR3 length: 12 amino acids. V shed 5 bases and J shed 9 bases, with 13 bases lying between them. The CDR3 is CASSVGLRKAFF. In DNA form, the CDR3 reads TGTGCCAGCAGTGTCGGGTTAAGGAAAGCTTTCTTT.

This clonotype has ten or more counts. J is TRBJ1-2 and V is TRBV28; D is ambiguous. Trimming took off 4 bases at V and 4 bases at J, with 10 bases between the two ends. Per germline, CDR1 MDHEN and CDR2 SYDVKM. The CDR3 length is 13 residues. The CDR3 spells CASSSTGSYGYTF. As DNA, the CDR3 is TGTGCCAGCAGTTCCACCGGGTCCTATGGCTACACCTTC.

The chain has TRBV20-1 and TRBJ2-7; D gene unclear. V lost 0 bases and J lost 0, with 15 bases in between. Per germline, CDR1 DFQATT and CDR2 SNEGSKA (reference sequence). The CDR3 has 16 amino acids. The CDR3 DNA follows: TGCAGTGCTAGAGATAGTGGAGTCGCGAGCTCCTACGAGCAGTACTTC. Translation: CSARDSGVASSYEQYF.

This clonotype was seen many times. The chain carries TRBV7-8 and TRBJ2-5; D perhaps matches TRBD2 (5 bases). This CDR3 comprises 13 residues. Trimming stripped 3 bases from V and 3 bases from J, with 8 bases between. Germline assignment: CDR1 SGHVS and CDR2 FQNEAQ. The CDR3 sequence is CASSFTGKETQYF. Here the CDR3 DNA reads TGTGCCAGCAGCTTTACCGGGAAAGAGACCCAGTACTTC.

Ten or more counts support this clonotype. A read error may account for a junction end that differs from germline. The CDR3 nucleotides are TGTGCCAGCAGTTTAGCACAGGGGGTGACAGATACGCAGTATTTT. Translated, it gives CASSLAQGVTDTQYF. This sequence joins TRBV7-9 and TRBJ2-3; 8 bases are a match to TRBD1. From germline, CDR1 is SEHNR and CDR2 FQNEAQ (reference sequence). The CDR3 is 15 residues long.

This clonotype was observed at least ten times. This chain links TRBV12-3 or TRBV12-4 with TRBJ1-1; D not resolved. The CDR3 is 14 amino acids. Trimming pared 8 bases from V and 0 bases from J, leaving 13 bases between. The chain's CDR3 is CASGYGRLNTEAFF. The CDR3 coding sequence is TGTGCCAGCGGATACGGGAGATTGAACACTGAAGCTTTCTTT.

This clonotype was recorded at least ten times. The chain combines TRBV12-3 or TRBV12-4 with TRBJ1-5; no clear D. The length of the CDR3 is 14 residues. V lost 2 bases, J lost 1 base, and 6 bases lay in between. The CDR3 nucleotides read TGTGCCAGCAGTTTATTCGGGAGCAATCAGCCCCAGCATTTT. Amino acids: CASSLFGSNQPQHF.

This clonotype was observed a few times. CDR3 nucleotide sequence: TGTGCCAGCAGTTTAGGGCTGAATCTTTATGGCTACACCTTC. It is translated as CASSLGLNLYGYTF. This rearrangement joins TRBV28 to TRBJ1-2; D remains ambiguous. The CDR3 totals 14 residues. Trimming shortened V by 2 bases and J by 5 bases, and 12 bases separated the two germline ends. CDR1 is MDHEN, CDR2 SYDVKM, per germline.

The chain combines TRBV5-6 with TRBJ1-2, with TRBD1 as a possible D gene (5 bases). Germline CDR1 reads SGHDT; CDR2 reads YYEEEE. Deletions cut 4 bases from V and 8 bases from J, with 15 bases between. This CDR3 comprises 13 residues. CDR3 nucleotides: TGTGCCAGCAGCCTGGGACGCGGGCTCGGCTACACCTTC. It encodes CASSLGRGLGYTF.

The table lists this clonotype with many counts. This sequence joins TRBV4-1 and TRBJ2-3, with D possibly matching TRBD1 (6 bases). The CDR3 has 13 residues. The V gene lost 3 bases and the J gene lost 5 bases, with 9 bases spanning the gap. Germline V lookup: CDR1 MGHRA, CDR2 YSYEKL. This CDR3 is CASSQVQGDTQYF. CDR3 nucleotides: TGCGCCAGCAGCCAGGTACAGGGAGATACGCAGTATTTT.

V gene TRBV9 combines with J gene TRBJ2-5; weak D call: TRBD2 (5 bases). V lost 0 bases and J 2 bases, leaving 11 bases between the germline ends. Germline V gene data show CDR1 as SGDLS and CDR2 as YYNGEE. CDR3 length: 15 residues. The CDR3 coding sequence is TGTGCCAGCAGCGTAGGTGACTACGATCAAGAGACCCAGTACTTC. Protein sequence: CASSVGDYDQETQYF.

This clonotype was counted only a few times. The gene calls are TRBV20-1 and TRBJ2-3; D call uncertain. Per the germline V gene, CDR1 is DFQATT and CDR2 is SNEGSKA (reference sequence). The V end lost 3 bases, the J end lost 6 bases, and 13 bases lay between the germline ends. The CDR3 length is 13 residues. CDR3 residues: CSASRLAGDTQYF. CDR3 nucleotide sequence: TGCAGTGCTAGTAGGTTAGCCGGGGATACGCAGTATTTT.